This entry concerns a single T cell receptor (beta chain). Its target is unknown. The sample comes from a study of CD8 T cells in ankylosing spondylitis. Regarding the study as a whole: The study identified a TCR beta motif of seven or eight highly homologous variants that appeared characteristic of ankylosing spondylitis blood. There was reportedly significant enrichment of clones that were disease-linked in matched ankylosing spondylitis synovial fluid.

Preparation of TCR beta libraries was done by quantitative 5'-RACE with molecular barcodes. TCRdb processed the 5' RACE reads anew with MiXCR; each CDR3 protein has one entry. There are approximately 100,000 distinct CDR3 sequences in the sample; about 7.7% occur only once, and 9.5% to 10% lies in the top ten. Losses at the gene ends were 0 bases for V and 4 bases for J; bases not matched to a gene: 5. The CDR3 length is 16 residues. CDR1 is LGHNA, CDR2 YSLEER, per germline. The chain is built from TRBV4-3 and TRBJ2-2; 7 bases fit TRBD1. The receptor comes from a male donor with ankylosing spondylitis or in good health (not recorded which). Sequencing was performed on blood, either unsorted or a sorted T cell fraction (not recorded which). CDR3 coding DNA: TGCGCCAGCAGCCAAGAGGGGACAGATGTCACCGGGGAGCTGTTTTTT. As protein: CASSQEGTDVTGELFF.